Each of the 21 T cell receptor beta chains below was sequenced from the same sample in a study of blood T cell repertoires in COVID-19. Assay: immunoSEQ multiplex PCR; the TCRdb copy retains only in-frame clones and omits some. The sample records some 250,000 clones, roughly 89% being singletons. The sequenced material came from PBMCs or T cells enriched from blood (not recorded which). The origin of the receptors is a woman in her 30s with acute COVID-19.

The rearrangement joins TRBV18 to TRBJ2-7; TRBD2 matches 8 bases. With V trimmed by 3 bases and J by 6 bases, 10 bases remained unmatched. The CDR3 is 15 amino acids. The V gene's germline CDR1 is KGHSH and CDR2 LQKENI. DNA of the CDR3: TGTGCCAGCTCACCGCCTCAGCGGGGGTCCCCCGAGCAGTACTTC. Protein sequence: CASSPPQRGSPEQYF.

The CDR3 here is CASSLWDRAEAFF. CDR3 in DNA: TGTGCCAGCAGCCTTTGGGACAGGGCTGAAGCTTTCTTT. V usage is TRBV7-2 and J usage is TRBJ1-1, with 9 bases identical to TRBD1. The CDR3 spans 13 residues. Germline V gives CDR1 SGHTA, CDR2 FQGNSA. Trimming cost V 5 bases and J 6 bases; bases outside gene matches: 4.

V is TRBV9 and J is TRBJ2-1, with D unresolved. V lost 2 bases and J 5 bases, leaving 11 bases between the germline ends. This CDR3 has 14 residues. Germline V gene data show CDR1 as SGDLS and CDR2 as YYNGEE. DNA of the CDR3: TGTGCCAGCAGCGTGCGTTCAGGAAACAATGAGCAGTTCTTC. Encoded protein: CASSVRSGNNEQFF.

The rearrangement uses TRBV5-1 and TRBJ1-1; unclear D gene. The V end lost 3 bases, the J end lost 5 bases, and 11 bases lay between the germline ends. The length of the CDR3 is 13 residues. Germline CDR1 reads SGHRS; CDR2 reads YFSETQ. The CDR3 spells CASSSPHETEAFF. CDR3 nucleotides: TGCGCCAGCAGCTCCCCCCACGAGACTGAAGCTTTCTTT.

The rearrangement uses TRBV7-7 and TRBJ2-1; a possible D gene is TRBD2 (6 bases). The germline gives CDR1 SSHAT, CDR2 FNYEAQ (reference sequence). The V end was cut by 5 bases, the J end by 7 bases, with 18 bases between. The CDR3 spans 15 residues. CDR3 nucleotide sequence: TGTGCCAGCAGCCCCCAATCCGCGGGGATAAATGAGCAGTTCTTC. Its protein product is CASSPQSAGINEQFF.

This sequence joins TRBV19 and TRBJ2-7; TRBD1 might be the D (6 bases). V was trimmed by 6 bases and J by 0 bases, leaving 15 bases between them. The length of the CDR3 is 15 residues. Germline CDR1 is LNHDA and CDR2 is SQIVND (reference sequence). The DNA for the CDR3 is TGTGCCAGTAGCGGACAGTTTTGGGGCTCCTACGAGCAGTACTTC. It translates to CASSGQFWGSYEQYF. The full variable domain, completed using reference TRBV19 and TRBJ2-7, is DGGITQSPKYLFRKEGQNVTLSCEQNLNHDAMYWYRQDPGQGLRLIYYSQIVNDFQKGDIAEGYSVSREKKESFPLTVTSAQKNPTAFYLCASSGQFWGSYEQYFGPGTRLTVT.

The chain employs TRBV25-1 and TRBJ1-2; a possible D gene is TRBD1 (5 bases). Germline V gives CDR1 MGHDK, CDR2 SYGVNS. CDR3 length equals 15 residues. V dropped 1 base and J dropped 6 bases, with 15 bases sitting between them. CDR3 DNA sequence: TGTGCCAGCAGTGAATCGGCAGGGAGGTTCGATGGCTACACCTTC. It encodes CASSESAGRFDGYTF.

V gene TRBV7-9 combines with J gene TRBJ2-7; unclear D gene. Germline V CDR1 and CDR2: SEHNR, FQNEAQ (reference sequence). This CDR3 has 11 amino acids. Deletions cut 5 bases from V and 7 bases from J, with 9 bases between. As DNA, the CDR3 is TGTGCCAGCAGCCCGCGAGAGGAGCAGTACTTC. Its translation is CASSPREEQYF.

A single count supports this clone. The genes are TRBV6-5 and TRBJ1-1; 7 nucleotides line up with TRBD1. V was clipped by 5 bases and J by 1 base; unmatched bases: 4. CDR1 MNHEY and CDR2 SVGAGI come from the germline V gene. This CDR3 is 14 amino acids long. Written as DNA, the CDR3 is TGTGCCAGCAGTCTGACAGGGAGGAACACTGAAGCTTTCTTT. Amino acid sequence: CASSLTGRNTEAFF.

The chain is built from TRBV10-2 and TRBJ2-7; the match to TRBD1 covers 9 bases. V trimming: 7 bases; J trimming: 3 bases; junction bases outside the gene matches: 10. Germline CDR1 and CDR2: WSHSY and SAAADI. This CDR3 has 15 residues. The chain's CDR3 is CASTPPGTGFYEQYF. The CDR3 nucleotides read TGCGCCAGCACACCCCCCGGGACAGGGTTCTACGAGCAGTACTTC.

The J gene is TRBJ1-5, the V gene TRBV28, with D possibly TRBD1 on 6 matching bases. CDR3 length equals 16 residues. Per germline, CDR1 MDHEN and CDR2 SYDVKM. V shed 7 bases and J shed 3 bases, with 19 bases lying between them. CDR3 loop: CASTGGGAFFNQPQHF. CDR3 nucleotides: TGTGCCAGCACGGGTGGGGGGGCGTTTTTCAATCAGCCCCAGCATTTT.

The chain uses TRBV5-4 and TRBJ2-2; D is undetermined. Per germline, CDR1 SGHNT and CDR2 YYREEE (reference sequence). Trimming removed 1 base from V and 5 bases from J, with 9 bases in between. The CDR3 is 14 residues long. The CDR3 DNA reads as TGTGCCAGCAGCTTGATCGTCGCGACCGGGGAGCTGTTTTTT. Amino acids: CASSLIVATGELFF.

The chain recombines TRBV9 with TRBJ1-1; 7 positions agree with TRBD1. The V gene's germline CDR1 is SGDLS and CDR2 YYNGEE. The V and J ends lost 0 bases and 6 bases, in that order; junction bases with no gene match: 11. The CDR3 is made up of 16 amino acids. The CDR3 is CASSVGGQGVTSEAFF. The DNA of the CDR3 is TGTGCCAGCAGCGTAGGAGGGCAGGGGGTAACGTCTGAAGCTTTCTTT. Using reference TRBV9 and TRBJ1-1 for the parts outside the CDR3, the full variable domain is DSGVTQTPKHLITATGQRVTLRCSPRSGDLSVYWYQQSLDQGLQFLIQYYNGEERAKGNILERFSAQQFPDLHSELNLSSLELGDSALYFCASSVGGQGVTSEAFFGQGTRLTVV.

The genes are TRBV3-1 (or the pseudogene TRBV3-2) and TRBJ1-5; the D gene is possibly TRBD1 (5 bases). CDR3 size: 16 residues. The germline V gene encodes CDR1 LGHDT and CDR2 YNNKEL (reference sequence). V lost 0 bases, J lost 0 bases, and 9 bases lay in between. CDR3 region: CASSQELGDSNQPQHF. In nucleotides, the CDR3 is TGTGCCAGCAGCCAAGAGCTAGGGGATAGCAATCAGCCCCAGCATTTT.

The chain has TRBV7-2 and TRBJ2-3, with D perhaps matching TRBD2 (6 bases). The CDR3 has 14 amino acids. Germline CDR1 is SGHTA and CDR2 is FQGNSA. Trimming took off 5 bases at V and 2 bases at J, with 11 bases between the two ends. CDR3 nucleotides: TGTGCCAGCAGCCGGAGACTAGTCACAGATACGCAGTATTTT. Amino acid sequence: CASSRRLVTDTQYF.

The genes are TRBV15 and TRBJ2-5; the D gene is possibly TRBD2 (5 bases). Germline CDR1 reads LNHNV; CDR2 reads YYDKDF (reference sequence). The CDR3 consists of 14 residues. Trimming shortened V by 2 bases and J by 4 bases, and 11 bases separated the two germline ends. The CDR3 loop is CATSRMGRGETQYF. Written as DNA, the CDR3 is TGTGCCACCAGCAGAATGGGGAGAGGAGAGACCCAGTACTTC. The full variable domain, in which reference TRBV15 and TRBJ2-5 provide the parts outside the CDR3, is DAMVIQNPRYQVTQFGKPVTLSCSQTLNHNVMYWYQQKSSQAPKLLFHYYDKDFNNEADTPDNFQSRRPNTSFCFLDIRSPGLGDTAMYLCATSRMGRGETQYFGPGTRLLVL.

The chain is built from TRBV19 and TRBJ1-4; the match to TRBD1 covers 8 bases. Per germline, CDR1 LNHDA and CDR2 SQIVND (reference sequence). The CDR3 sequence is 14 residues long. After removal of 9 bases from V and 6 bases from J, the junction contained 9 bases not matched to a gene. This CDR3 reads CASYDRGRDEKLFF. Here the CDR3 DNA reads TGTGCCAGCTATGACAGGGGACGGGATGAAAAACTGTTTTTT.

V is TRBV9 and J is TRBJ1-1; 7 positions match TRBD1. This CDR3 contains 15 residues. V lost 4 bases, J lost 6 bases, and 12 bases stayed unmatched. Germline CDR1 and CDR2: SGDLS and YYNGEE. CDR3 loop: CASSPRQGPLAEAFF. DNA of the CDR3: TGTGCCAGCAGCCCCAGACAGGGTCCGTTGGCTGAAGCTTTCTTT.

The chain couples TRBV27 to TRBJ2-5; 9 nucleotides line up with TRBD1. V lost 3 bases, J lost 5 bases, and 10 bases stayed unmatched. Per germline, CDR1 MNHEY and CDR2 SMNVEV (reference sequence). This CDR3 spans 16 amino acids. The CDR3 protein is CASSFYGQGYGETQYF. CDR3 sequence (DNA): TGTGCCAGCAGTTTCTATGGACAGGGGTACGGGGAGACCCAGTACTTC.

CDR3 in DNA: TGTGCCAGCAGCCGAAACAGGGAATCACCCCTCCACTTT. Its protein product is CASSRNRESPLHF. The V gene is TRBV11-2, the J gene TRBJ1-6; D may be TRBD1 (6 bases). The germline V gene encodes CDR1 SGHAT and CDR2 FQNNGV. Trimming removed 5 bases from V and 10 bases from J, with 12 bases in between. The CDR3 has 13 residues.

The chain joins TRBV4-2 to TRBJ1-2; D is unresolved. The germline V and J ends were trimmed by 4 bases and 5 bases, with 23 bases remaining between them. This CDR3 is 17 amino acids long. The germline gives CDR1 LGHNA, CDR2 YNFKEQ. CDR3 amino acids: CASSRDPVSTRGYGYTF. For the CDR3, the DNA is TGTGCCAGCAGCCGTGACCCTGTCTCCACCCGAGGATATGGCTACACCTTC.